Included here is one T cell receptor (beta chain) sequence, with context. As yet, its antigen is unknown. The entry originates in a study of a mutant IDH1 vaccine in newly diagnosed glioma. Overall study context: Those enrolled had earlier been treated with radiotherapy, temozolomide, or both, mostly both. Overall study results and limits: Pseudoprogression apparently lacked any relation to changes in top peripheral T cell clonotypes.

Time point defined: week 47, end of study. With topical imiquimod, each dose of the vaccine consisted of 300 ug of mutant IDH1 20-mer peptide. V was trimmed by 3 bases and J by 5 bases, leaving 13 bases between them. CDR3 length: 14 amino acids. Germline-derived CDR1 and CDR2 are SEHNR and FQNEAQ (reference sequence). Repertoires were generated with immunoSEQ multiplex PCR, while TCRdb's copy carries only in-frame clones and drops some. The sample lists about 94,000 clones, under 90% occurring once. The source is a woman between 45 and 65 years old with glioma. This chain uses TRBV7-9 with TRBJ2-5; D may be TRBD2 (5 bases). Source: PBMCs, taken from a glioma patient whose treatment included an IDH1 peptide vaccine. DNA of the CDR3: TGTGCCAGCAGCTTTTGGGAGTCGAGGGAGACCCAGTACTTC. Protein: CASSFWESRETQYF.